A single sample is the source of the 22 T cell receptor beta chains below, sequenced in a study of shared clonotypes between healthy human individuals. The protocol was immunoSEQ multiplex PCR, while the TCRdb copy is restricted to in-frame clones and leaves out a portion. Of 2 million to 2.5 million clones listed, about 90% are singletons. The sample taken for sequencing was naive CD4+ T cells from PBMCs. The subset here: CD45RA+ positively selected. The receptors originated from a young man in good health. Some clones in this sample may be carry-over from other donors' samples.

This sequence joins TRBV2 and TRBJ1-5, with unresolved D. V lost 5 bases and J lost 1, with 9 bases in between. Germline CDR1 reads SNHLY; CDR2 reads FYNNEI. CDR3 length equals 14 residues. This CDR3 is CASSIRRSNQPQHF. The CDR3 nucleotides read TGTGCCAGCAGTATCCGACGGAGCAATCAGCCCCAGCATTTT.

The chain combines TRBV29-1 with TRBJ1-1, with D maybe TRBD1 (5 bases). Germline CDR1 reads SQVTM; CDR2 reads ANQGSEA. CDR3 length: 20 amino acids. V lost 3 bases to trimming and J lost 1 base, with 30 bases between them. CDR3 sequence reads: CSVDANRWEVRGVRNTEAFF. In DNA, the CDR3 is TGCAGCGTTGATGCGAACAGGTGGGAAGTTCGGGGTGTTCGGAACACTGAAGCTTTCTTT.

The rearrangement links TRBV5-1 to TRBJ2-7, with D unclear. Germline V gene data show CDR1 as SGHRS and CDR2 as YFSETQ. This CDR3 has 11 residues. Trimming left V 6 bases short and J 5 bases short, with 9 bases between. CDR3 nucleotides: TGCGCCAGCACCTCGGGCCACGAGCAGTACTTC. This translates into CASTSGHEQYF.

The J gene is TRBJ1-1, the V gene TRBV28; 8 bases align to TRBD1. CDR1 MDHEN and CDR2 SYDVKM come from the germline V gene. The trim removed 10 bases at V and 1 base at J, leaving 11 bases unmatched. This CDR3 region has 15 residues. The CDR3 loop is CATTLTGVPNTEAFF. CDR3 DNA: TGTGCCACCACCTTGACAGGGGTCCCGAACACTGAAGCTTTCTTT. Supplemented by reference TRBV28 and TRBJ1-1, the full variable domain reads DVKVTQSSRYLVKRTGEKVFLECVQDMDHENMFWYRQDPGLGLRLIYFSYDVKMKEKGDIPEGYSVSREKKERFSLILESASTNQTSMYLCATTLTGVPNTEAFFGQGTRLTVV.

The rearrangement links TRBV7-6 to TRBJ1-1; tentative D call: TRBD1 (6 bases). The CDR3 extends over 14 amino acids. Deletions cut 1 base from V and 3 bases from J, with 9 bases between. Germline values: CDR1 SGHVS, CDR2 FNYEAQ. The DNA of the CDR3 is TGTGCCAGCAGCTTAGTCGCAGGGGACACTGAAGCTTTCTTT. Protein product: CASSLVAGDTEAFF.

The chain carries TRBV9 and TRBJ2-7; 9 bases are a match to TRBD1. Trimming took 3 bases from V and 3 from J; bases not matched to a gene: 10. The CDR3 runs to 16 residues. Germline V CDR1 and CDR2: SGDLS, YYNGEE. The CDR3 nucleotides read TGTGCCAGCAGCGCCCGCCCGGGACAGGGATTCTACGAGCAGTACTTC. It specifies CASSARPGQGFYEQYF.

V usage is TRBV4-3 and J usage is TRBJ1-5; D is possibly TRBD1 (6 bases). The V gene lost 0 bases and the J gene lost 8 bases, with 20 bases spanning the gap. Germline CDR1 reads LGHNA; CDR2 reads YSLEER. The CDR3 is made up of 17 amino acids. Written as DNA, the CDR3 is TGCGCCAGCAGCCAAGATGGGGCCTTAGGGGGGAGAGAGCCCCAGCATTTT. Protein product: CASSQDGALGGREPQHF.

This chain links TRBV28 with TRBJ2-7; tentatively, D is TRBD1 (6 bases). The CDR3 length is 16 residues. The germline V gene encodes CDR1 MDHEN and CDR2 SYDVKM. V was cut by 1 base and J by 3 bases, with 16 bases left in between. In DNA form, the CDR3 reads TGTGCCAGCAGTTTATTGGACAGAAACCGCCACTACGAGCAGTACTTC. Its translation: CASSLLDRNRHYEQYF.

V gene TRBV28 combines with J gene TRBJ2-7; D not certain. The V end lost 5 bases, the J end lost 4 bases, and 15 bases lay between the germline ends. There are 14 residues in the CDR3. Germline loops: CDR1 MDHEN, CDR2 SYDVKM. The CDR3 nucleotides are TGTGCCAGCAGTGCCGTCCGAATTACGTACGAGCAGTACTTC. Its translation: CASSAVRITYEQYF.

Worth noting for this clone: This CDR3 is also generated by other DNA sequences in the sample. This rearrangement joins TRBV6-5 to TRBJ1-2; D gene ambiguous. The CDR3 is 14 amino acids. Germline assignment: CDR1 MNHEY and CDR2 SVGAGI. Trimming left V 0 bases short and J 1 base short, with 6 bases between. CDR3 nucleotides: TGTGCCAGCAGTTACTCTAGGGTTAACTATGGCTACACCTTC. Translated, it gives CASSYSRVNYGYTF.

The V call is TRBV28, the J call TRBJ2-3; 11 bases agree with TRBD1. Unmatched junction bases numbered 13, after V lost 5 bases and J lost 6 bases. This CDR3 is built from 17 residues. Germline assignment: CDR1 MDHEN and CDR2 SYDVKM. The CDR3 bases are TGTGCCAGCAGTCAGCCCTGGACAGGGGGCCTCGAGGATACGCAGTATTTT. Its translation: CASSQPWTGGLEDTQYF.

This clone appeared a single time. The V and J genes are TRBV13 and TRBJ1-3; the D gene is possibly TRBD1 (5 bases). The CDR3 is 14 amino acids. Trimming removed 10 bases at V and 0 bases at J, with 13 bases between. Germline CDR1 and CDR2: PRHDT and FYEKMQ (reference sequence). The CDR3 loop is CATSQGSSGNTIYF. In DNA, the CDR3 is TGTGCCACCTCGCAGGGTAGCTCTGGAAACACCATATATTTT.

As for this clone: This specimen includes other DNA sequences encoding the same CDR3. Here the CDR3 DNA reads TGTGCCAGCAGCAGAGACAGGGGAGGAGGCTACACCTTC. Translation gives CASSRDRGGGYTF. J is TRBJ1-2 and V is TRBV6-1, with TRBD1 matching 8 bases. The CDR3 is made up of 13 amino acids. J gave up 8 bases and V 6 bases, and 8 bases lay outside the gene matches. Germline lookup yields CDR1 MNHNS and CDR2 SASEGT.

A single count supports this clone. This chain uses TRBV15 with TRBJ2-1; 13 bases are a match to TRBD2. CDR1 and CDR2 from the germline V gene are LNHNV and YYDKDF (reference sequence). V trimming: 4 bases; J trimming: 9 bases; junction bases outside the gene matches: 3. CDR3 length equals 14 residues. The CDR3 loop reads CATSTGTSGTEQFF. CDR3 DNA sequence: TGTGCCACCAGCACAGGGACTAGCGGGACTGAGCAGTTCTTC.

This chain uses TRBV7-3 with TRBJ2-5; D is possibly TRBD1 (5 bases). CDR1 and CDR2 (germline): SGHTA, FQGTGA. The CDR3 sequence is 13 residues long. V dropped 6 bases and J dropped 5 bases, with 13 bases sitting between them. As DNA, the CDR3 is TGTGCCAGCAGGGACAAGAACAGGGAGACCCAGTACTTC. It codes for CASRDKNRETQYF.

The rearrangement links TRBV14 to TRBJ1-2; D possibly corresponds to TRBD1 (5 bases). V dropped 2 bases and J dropped 4 bases, with 8 bases sitting between them. Germline assignment: CDR1 SGHDN and CDR2 FVKESK. The CDR3 consists of 13 residues. CDR3 residues: CASSQNRGYGYTF. CDR3 nucleotides: TGTGCCAGCAGCCAAAATAGGGGCTATGGCTACACCTTC.

Here the CDR3 reads CASSYDRDTEAFF. DNA for the CDR3: TGTGCCAGCAGCTATGACAGGGACACTGAAGCTTTCTTT. The rearrangement joins TRBV7-8 to TRBJ1-1; 7 bases are a match to TRBD1. This CDR3 is 13 amino acids long. The V segment lost 4 bases and the J segment 3 bases; nucleotides outside the gene matches: 2. CDR1 SGHVS and CDR2 FQNEAQ come from the germline V gene. Complete variable domain (other parts from reference TRBV7-8 and TRBJ1-1): GAGVSQSPRYKVAKRGQDVALRCDPISGHVSLFWYQQALGQGPEFLTYFQNEAQLDKSGLPSDRFFAERPEGSVSTLKIQRTQQEDSAVYLCASSYDRDTEAFFGQGTRLTVV.

V and J are TRBV30 and TRBJ1-1; D uncertain. Between the trimmed V and J ends, which lost 2 bases and 8 bases, there was a span of 27 bases. The CDR3 totals 17 residues. Germline assignment: CDR1 GTSNPN and CDR2 SVGIG (reference sequence). CDR3 sequence (DNA): TGTGCCTGGAGTCTTATGGATTTGGGCCTTCGGAGGGCGGAAGCTTTCTTT. This encodes CAWSLMDLGLRRAEAFF.

The chain is built from TRBV14 and TRBJ2-7, with D tentatively TRBD1 (6 bases). V was cut by 4 bases and J by 3 bases, with 19 bases left in between. The germline V gene has CDR1 SGHDN and CDR2 FVKESK. The CDR3 covers 16 residues. CDR3 DNA sequence: TGTGCCAGCAGCCTACGCAGCCCGGGACACTTCTACGAGCAGTACTTC. Translated, it gives CASSLRSPGHFYEQYF.

The chain has TRBV2 and TRBJ1-5; D is unresolved. This CDR3 spans 12 amino acids. Germline V gives CDR1 SNHLY, CDR2 FYNNEI. Trimming stripped 8 bases from V and 3 bases from J, with 8 bases between. CDR3 sequence: CASHRPNQPQHF. CDR3 in DNA: TGTGCCAGCCACAGACCCAATCAGCCCCAGCATTTT.

The chain couples TRBV7-6 to TRBJ2-7; 8 bases agree with TRBD2. This CDR3 contains 13 residues. CDR1 and CDR2 from the germline V gene are SGHVS and FNYEAQ. The junction had 6 bases not matched to a gene; V was cut back by 6 bases and J by 5 bases. CDR3 residues: CASREAGAHEQYF. CDR3 DNA: TGTGCCAGCAGGGAAGCGGGAGCCCACGAGCAGTACTTC.

This clone was counted once. The rearrangement joins TRBV7-8 to TRBJ2-3, with unresolved D. Germline V CDR1 and CDR2: SGHVS, FQNEAQ. V dropped 1 base and J dropped 6 bases, with 8 bases sitting between them. CDR3 size: 13 residues. The CDR3 coding sequence is TGTGCCAGCAGCTTAGGACGGTTGGATACGCAGTATTTT. Amino acid sequence: CASSLGRLDTQYF.